This T cell receptor beta chain appears in the sequencing data of a study of blood T cell repertoires in COVID-19. In the authors' workflow: Scientists estimated how many nucleated cells there were by amplifying reference gene primers. Measured with immunoSEQ multiplex PCR; TCRdb has only the in-frame clones, and not every one. V, J and clone size were drawn from that table, and D and trimming were deduced from the DNA. The top ten clones hold 2.3% of a sample with almost 400,000 clones, around 87% of them seen once. Germline CDR1 is SGHTS and CDR2 is YDEGEE. Trimming shortened V by 0 bases and J by 12 bases, and 10 bases separated the two germline ends. The CDR3 is 12 amino acids.

The chain carries TRBV5-8 and TRBJ2-4, with D hard to call. The origin of this receptor is a woman aged 60-75 years with COVID-19, enrolled during active disease. The sequenced sample consisted of peripheral blood. CDR3 in amino acids: CASSLAGRPQYF. The CDR3 DNA is TGTGCCAGCAGCTTGGCAGGCAGACCTCAGTACTTC.